The rows below give T cell receptor beta chains drawn from one sample of a study of shared clonotypes between healthy human individuals. Profiling relied on immunoSEQ multiplex PCR, and the TCRdb table lists in-frame clones only, not all of them. Of millions of clones listed, just under 95% are singletons. The sequencing sample was made of naive CD8+ T cells sorted from blood. The origin of the receptors is a man aged 18 to 29 in good health. Each CDR3 is given with its conserved first and last residue. Fields, in order: D gene, J gene, clone size, V gene, CDR3 DNA, CDR3 protein. D genes are given only for firm matches. Size tells how often a clone was seen (once, few, many) or the class of an expanded clone, and some rows leave it out.

>-|TRBJ2-7|-|TRBV6-5
TGTGCCAGCAGTCCCCTCAGGGTCGGGTACGAGCAGTACTTC
CASSPLRVGYEQYF
>-|TRBJ2-1|-|TRBV5-4
TGTGCCAGCAGCTTGGAGTATGGTCAGAACAATGAGCAGTTCTTC
CASSLEYGQNNEQFF
>-|TRBJ2-7|-|TRBV5-1
TGCGCCAGCAGCTTATTCCGGGAGACCTACGAGCAGTACTTC
CASSLFRETYEQYF
>-|TRBJ2-7|-|TRBV27
TGTGCCAGCAGTGACCGGGGTCCATTCTACGAGCAGTACTTC
CASSDRGPFYEQYF
>-|TRBJ2-1|-|TRBV11-3
TGTGCCAGCAGCTCTGGGCCGGGTAGGGAGCAGTTCTTC
CASSSGPGREQFF
>-|TRBJ1-2|-|TRBV5-6
TGTGCCAGCACCCACGGGGGGCCGCCTGGCTACACCTTC
CASTHGGPPGYTF
>-|TRBJ2-7|-|TRBV19
TGTGCCAGTAGTATAGTCCCAGGCAGCTCCTACGAGCAGTACTTC
CASSIVPGSSYEQYF
>TRBD2|TRBJ2-3|-|TRBV28
TGTGCCAGCAGGGATCCGGGACTAGGGCCCGGGCAGTATTTT
CASRDPGLGPGQYF
>TRBD2|TRBJ2-3|once|TRBV5-1
TGCGCCAGCAGCTACATGACTAGCGGGGGGCCGGGTGGCACAGATACGCAGTATTTT
CASSYMTSGGPGGTDTQYF
>TRBD1|TRBJ2-5|-|TRBV10-2
TGCGCCAGTATGATTCCAGGGGGCGCGGAGACCCAGTACTTC
CASMIPGGAETQYF
>-|TRBJ2-7|-|TRBV7-9
TGTGCCAGCAGCTCCTCCTACAGGGACGAGCAGTACTTC
CASSSSYRDEQYF
>-|TRBJ2-2|-|TRBV28
TGTGCCAGCAGTGCGATGGTTTGGGGCCCCGGGGAGCTGTTTTTT
CASSAMVWGPGELFF
>-|TRBJ2-1|-|TRBV7-9
TGTGCCAGCAGCCCGAGATCCGGGACACGCCACTCGGAGCAGTTCTTC
CASSPRSGTRHSEQFF
>-|TRBJ2-7|-|TRBV7-9
TGTGCCAGCAGCTTTCAAGAGAGGGACGGCGGCGACGAGCAGTACTTC
CASSFQERDGGDEQYF
>-|TRBJ2-3|-|TRBV7-9
TGTGCCAGCAGCCCCCCTGGCGCAGATACGCAGTATTTT
CASSPPGADTQYF
>TRBD2|TRBJ2-1|-|TRBV27
TGTGCCAGCAACGCGGAGGGACTAGGCTCCTACAATGAGCAGTTCTTC
CASNAEGLGSYNEQFF
>TRBD2|TRBJ2-5|-|TRBV13
TGTGCCAGCAGCCCGCCTAGCGGCCAAGAGACCCAGTACTTC
CASSPPSGQETQYF
>-|TRBJ1-4|-|TRBV4-3
TGCGCCAGCAGCCAAGTGTTGGGGGACCTGGTAACTAATGAAAAACTGTTTTTT
CASSQVLGDLVTNEKLFF
>TRBD1|TRBJ2-3|-|TRBV28
TGTGCCAGCAGTTCGGGGACAGGGGTATTGGGCACAGATACGCAGTATTTT
CASSSGTGVLGTDTQYF
>TRBD1|TRBJ1-1|-|TRBV9
TGTGCCAGCAGCGTAGCTGGGACAGGCGGCACTGAAGCTTTCTTT
CASSVAGTGGTEAFF
>-|TRBJ2-1|-|TRBV7-8
TGTGCCAGCAGCTTAGCGCTCAATGAGCAGTTCTTC
CASSLALNEQFF
>-|TRBJ1-2|-|TRBV7-2
TGTGCCAGCAGCTTTTTTCAGGATAGCTATGGCTACACCTTC
CASSFFQDSYGYTF
>TRBD1|TRBJ2-3|-|TRBV7-9
TGTGCCAGCAGTGCTAGCCCGGGACAGGGAACAGATACGCAGTATTTT
CASSASPGQGTDTQYF
>TRBD2|TRBJ2-1|-|TRBV9
TGTGCCAGCACCCCGGGGTTAACGGGAGGGTTGAATGAGCAGTTCTTC
CASTPGLTGGLNEQFF
>TRBD2|TRBJ2-7|-|TRBV5-1
TGCGCCAGCAGCCCGACCTTCGATACTAGCGATTACGAGCAGTACTTC
CASSPTFDTSDYEQYF
>-|TRBJ1-6|-|TRBV6-5
TGTGCCAGCAGTGCAATTCAAAATTCACCCCTCCACTTT
CASSAIQNSPLHF
>TRBD1|TRBJ2-1|once|TRBV6-5
TGTGCCACCACGACAGGGGAGTACAATGAGCAGTTCTTC
CATTTGEYNEQFF
>TRBD1|TRBJ1-4|-|TRBV5-4
TGTGCCAGCAGCCTGAGCCCTGGACAGGCGTGGACTAATGAAAAACTGTTTTTT
CASSLSPGQAWTNEKLFF
>-|TRBJ2-3|-|TRBV18
TGTGCCAGCTCACCCGGCCCGGGCAGCGCAGATACGCAGTATTTT
CASSPGPGSADTQYF
>-|TRBJ2-2|-|TRBV28
TGTGCCAGCACCTCGGCTGGGGGCACCGGGGAGCTGTTTTTT
CASTSAGGTGELFF
>-|TRBJ1-1|-|TRBV28
TGTGCCAGCAGCATTCAGGGAGGCGCTGAAGCTTTCTTT
CASSIQGGAEAFF
>TRBD1|TRBJ2-1|-|TRBV27
TGTGCCAGCAGGGGGACAGGGGGCGCGTTCTACAATGAGCAGTTCTTC
CASRGTGGAFYNEQFF
>-|TRBJ1-2|-|TRBV27
TGTGCCAGCAGTAACACCGGGGCCACCTATGGCTACACCTTC
CASSNTGATYGYTF
>TRBD2|TRBJ2-7|-|TRBV9
TGTGCCAGCAGCGCAGGGGGACTAGCTCTCGAGCAGTACTTC
CASSAGGLALEQYF
>TRBD1|TRBJ2-1|-|TRBV27
TGTGCCAGCAGTTTATCCTCCGGGACAGAATACAATGAGCAGTTCTTC
CASSLSSGTEYNEQFF
>TRBD2|TRBJ2-3|-|TRBV7-6
TGTGCCAGCAGTCCCGGACTAGCGGGGGCTACAGATACGCAGTATTTT
CASSPGLAGATDTQYF
>-|TRBJ2-1|-|TRBV5-8
TGTGCCAGCAGCACGTTGGCGCACAACCGGGTGGGTGAGCAGTTCTTC
CASSTLAHNRVGEQFF
>-|TRBJ2-7|-|TRBV10-2
TGCGCCAGCAGCTGGACAGTCGAGCAGTACTTC
CASSWTVEQYF
>TRBD2|TRBJ2-1|-|TRBV30
TGTGCCTGGAGTGTGGCGGGAGCGGGCAATGAGCAGTTCTTC
CAWSVAGAGNEQFF
>-|TRBJ2-6|-|TRBV28
TGTGCCAGCAGTTTAAGCCCGAAGCAGACATCTGGGGCCAACGTCCTGACTTTC
CASSLSPKQTSGANVLTF
>-|TRBJ2-7|-|TRBV28
TGTGCCAGCAGTACAAGTCTAAACTACGAGCAGTACTTC
CASSTSLNYEQYF
>TRBD2|TRBJ2-3|once|TRBV11-2
TGTGCCAGCAGCTTTGAGGGGAGGGAAGATACGCAGTATTTT
CASSFEGREDTQYF
>-|TRBJ1-5|-|TRBV6-1
TGTGCCAGCAGTGAAGCGTTTCGGGGGCCCCAGCATTTT
CASSEAFRGPQHF
>TRBD2|TRBJ2-2|-|TRBV28
TGTGCCAGTGCCGGGACTAGCGGGCCCGGGGAGCTGTTTTTT
CASAGTSGPGELFF
>-|TRBJ1-1|once|TRBV9
TGTGCCAGCAGCGCCTTTTCCGGAGGGGATGAAGCTTTCTTT
CASSAFSGGDEAFF
>TRBD2|TRBJ2-1|-|TRBV4-1
TGCGCCAGCAGCCAAGATCGCGGCGGGGGGGCATTTGAGCAGTTCTTC
CASSQDRGGGAFEQFF
>-|TRBJ2-5|-|TRBV11-2
TGTGCCAGCAGACGGACAGACGAAGAGACCCAGTACTTC
CASRRTDEETQYF
>-|TRBJ1-1|-|TRBV19
TGTGCCAGTAGTTATGGGGGCAGATCCGACACTGAAGCTTTCTTT
CASSYGGRSDTEAFF
>-|TRBJ2-3|-|TRBV7-9
TGTGCCAGCAGCTTTCCGAGGGATACGCAGTATTTT
CASSFPRDTQYF
>TRBD1|TRBJ1-5|once|TRBV9
TGTGCCAGCAGCGTATCAAGACAGGGAAATGATAGCAATCAGCCCCAGCATTTT
CASSVSRQGNDSNQPQHF
>-|TRBJ2-7|-|TRBV4-3
TGCGCCAGCAGCCAAGCCGCAGATTCTACCTACGAGCAGTACTTC
CASSQAADSTYEQYF
>TRBD2|TRBJ2-1|-|TRBV9
TGTGCCAGTTCCGGCATCCCCGGACTAGCGGGAGTAAAATCCTACAATGAGCAGTTCTTC
CASSGIPGLAGVKSYNEQFF
>TRBD1|TRBJ1-1|-|TRBV4-1
TGCGCCAGCAGGGAGTTCGGGACAGGGGTTGGGGCTTTCTTT
CASREFGTGVGAFF